This T cell receptor (beta chain) was captured in a study of Graves' ophthalmopathy and Graves' hyperthyroidism. The study's findings and limits: With around 70% sensitivity and approximately 72% specificity, the model predicted ophthalmopathy progression. Blood also harbored most expanded thyroid clonotypes above 0.001 frequency.

This clonotype turned up a few times. Antigen: not known. From germline, CDR1 is MNHEY and CDR2 SVGEGT. The CDR3 loop spans 14 amino acids. V was pared by 6 bases and J by 5 bases, with 14 bases between. RNA transcripts were the source from which TCR beta CDR3 regions were amplified. After a first-round RT-PCR with HTBI primers, a second-round multiplex PCR was run. One entry per CDR3 protein results from TCRdb running MiXCR on the multiplex PCR reads. The sample records just over 600,000 distinct CDR3 sequences, 22% being singletons. This sequence originates from a woman under 30 with stable Graves' hyperthyroidism. Some clones in this sample may be carry-over from other donors' samples. Sequencing was performed on peripheral blood. The chain uses TRBV6-2 or TRBV6-3 and TRBJ1-5; D call uncertain. CDR3 sequence reads: CASSLRRVHQPQHF. CDR3 DNA: TGTGCCAGCAGCCTGCGGCGGGTCCATCAGCCCCAGCATTTT.